The 2 T cell receptor beta chains listed next were all sequenced from one sample in a study of cytomegalovirus exposure and HLA in healthy donors. Assay: immunoSEQ multiplex PCR; the TCRdb copy retains only in-frame clones and omits some. The table shows 150,000 to 200,000 clones, with about 85% occurring only once. Sequenced sample: PBMCs. The receptors were gathered from a man in his thirties or forties in good health and CMV-seropositive.

This chain links TRBV5-6 with TRBJ2-1; tentative D call: TRBD2 (5 bases). The V and J ends lost 0 bases and 2 bases respectively, with 9 bases between them. Germline V CDR1 and CDR2: SGHDT, YYEEEE. The CDR3 length is 15 residues. The CDR3 nucleotides are TGTGCCAGCAGCTTGGTTCGGGGTCCCTACAATGAGCAGTTCTTC. This translates into CASSLVRGPYNEQFF.

V and J are TRBV6-1 and TRBJ2-7; TRBD1 might be the D (6 bases). In germline, CDR1 is MNHNS, CDR2 SASEGT. The ends were cut back, 6 bases at V and 2 bases at J, with 14 bases in the middle. The CDR3 runs 14 residues. The CDR3 coding sequence is TGTGCCAGCAGCACCCCGGGACAACCCTACGAGCAGTACTTC. Translation: CASSTPGQPYEQYF.